The 26 T cell receptor beta chains presented below share a single source sample, sequenced in a study of shared clonotypes between healthy human individuals. Repertoires were generated with immunoSEQ multiplex PCR, while TCRdb's copy carries only in-frame clones and drops some. The data contain some 1 million clones, about three quarters of them singletons. Sequencing was done on a sample of memory CD4+ T cells sorted from blood. Subset described: CD45RA-negative fraction. The receptors were gathered from a man younger than 35 in good health.

The V call is TRBV5-1, the J call TRBJ2-1, with 10 bases fitting TRBD2. The CDR3 is 16 residues long. Germline CDR1 is SGHRS and CDR2 is YFSETQ. The V and J ends lost 1 base and 8 bases, in that order; junction bases with no gene match: 9. The CDR3 DNA reads TGCGCCAGCAGCTTGACGTCAGCGGGAGGGCCCTATGAGCAGTTCTTC. The encoded protein is CASSLTSAGGPYEQFF.

The gene calls are TRBV30 and TRBJ2-7; 7 nucleotides match TRBD1. Germline CDR1 reads GTSNPN; CDR2 reads SVGIG (reference sequence). Trimming cost V 6 bases and J 3 bases; bases outside gene matches: 11. The CDR3 sequence is 14 residues long. CDR3 DNA: TGTGCCTGCTACCTCGGGACAGTGAGCTACGAGCAGTACTTC. It codes for CACYLGTVSYEQYF. The full variable domain, its missing parts supplied by reference TRBV30 and TRBJ2-7, is SQTIHQWPATLVQPVGSPLSLECTVEGTSNPNLYWYRQAAGRGLQLLFYSVGIGQISSEVPQNLSASRPQDRQFILSSKKLLLSDSGFYLCACYLGTVSYEQYFGPGTRLTVT.

The chain links TRBV5-1 to TRBJ2-7; D is unclear. Per germline, CDR1 SGHRS and CDR2 YFSETQ. The CDR3 has 19 residues. With 4 bases removed from V and 6 bases from J, the gap between germline ends came to 32 bases. The CDR3 is CASSLTLGNLPKFGVEQYF. The CDR3 coding sequence is TGCGCCAGCAGCCTAACCCTAGGCAACCTCCCGAAATTTGGAGTCGAGCAGTACTTC.

This sequence joins TRBV2 and TRBJ2-5; tentatively, D is TRBD1 (6 bases). Trimming left V 3 bases short and J 4 bases short, with 15 bases between. CDR1 and CDR2 (germline): SNHLY, FYNNEI. This CDR3 region has 15 residues. In DNA, the CDR3 is TGTGCCAGCAGTGAGGGGGCGCCCGTATCAGAGACCCAGTACTTC. Translation: CASSEGAPVSETQYF.

As to this clone: Other DNA variants within this sample encode the same CDR3. V is TRBV7-2 and J is TRBJ2-1, with D maybe TRBD1 (5 bases). The V end lost 0 bases, the J end lost 3 bases, and 9 bases lay between the germline ends. CDR1 and CDR2 from the germline V gene are SGHTA and FQGNSA. CDR3 length equals 15 residues. The CDR3 loop is CASSLARGGYNEQFF. CDR3 DNA: TGTGCCAGCAGCTTAGCAAGGGGTGGCTACAATGAGCAGTTCTTC. The full variable domain, in which reference TRBV7-2 and TRBJ2-1 provide the parts outside the CDR3, is GAGVSQSPSNKVTEKGKDVELRCDPISGHTALYWYRQSLGQGLEFLIYFQGNSAPDKSGLPSDRFSAERTGGSVSTLTIQRTQQEDSAVYLCASSLARGGYNEQFFGPGTRLTVL.

The V gene is TRBV6-6, the J gene TRBJ1-6; D unresolved. The CDR3 extends over 16 amino acids. CDR1 and CDR2 from the germline V gene are MNHNY and SVGAGI (reference sequence). Trimming took 6 bases from V and 4 from J, leaving 16 bases between them. The DNA for the CDR3 is TGTGCCAGCAGCCCCCTGGCCCCGACTTATAATTCACCCCTCCACTTT. Its translation: CASSPLAPTYNSPLHF.

V and J are TRBV11-2 and TRBJ1-4; D remains ambiguous. The germline V gene encodes CDR1 SGHAT and CDR2 FQNNGV. The CDR3 is 16 residues long. Trimming stripped 4 bases from V and 6 bases from J, with 18 bases between. The CDR3: CASSSTGEAVDEKLFF. CDR3 sequence (DNA): TGTGCCAGCAGCTCCACTGGGGAGGCGGTGGATGAAAAACTGTTTTTT.

This clone came up a few times. The rearrangement joins TRBV5-1 to TRBJ2-7, with TRBD1 identical over 11 bases. CDR3 length: 14 amino acids. V shed 4 bases and J 3 bases; nucleotides not matched to a gene: 3. Per germline, CDR1 SGHRS and CDR2 YFSETQ. DNA for the CDR3: TGCGCCAGCAGCAGGACAGGGGGCGGCTACGAGCAGTACTTC. Its protein product is CASSRTGGGYEQYF.

The chain joins TRBV6-1 to TRBJ2-2; no clear D. This CDR3 has 12 amino acids. The germline V gene has CDR1 MNHNS and CDR2 SASEGT. The V gene lost 5 bases and the J gene lost 2 bases, with 3 bases spanning the gap. The CDR3 DNA is TGTGCCAGCAGTCGAAACACCGGGGAGCTGTTTTTT. This gives the protein CASSRNTGELFF.

The J gene is TRBJ2-1, the V gene TRBV29-1, with 13 bases that match TRBD2. With V trimmed by 6 bases and J by 7 bases, 6 bases remained unmatched. CDR1 and CDR2 from the germline V gene are SQVTM and ANQGSEA. This CDR3 contains 14 residues. The CDR3 DNA is TGCAGCGTACGGACTAGCGGGAGTAGGAATGAGCAGTTCTTC. Translation gives CSVRTSGSRNEQFF.

The chain employs TRBV7-8 and TRBJ2-5; TRBD2 matches 8 bases. V shed 0 bases and J 1 base; nucleotides not matched to a gene: 1. The CDR3 is 15 amino acids. Germline V lookup: CDR1 SGHVS, CDR2 FQNEAQ. CDR3 in amino acids: CASSLAAGAQETQYF. In nucleotides, the CDR3 is TGTGCCAGCAGCTTAGCAGCGGGGGCCCAAGAGACCCAGTACTTC.

Points on this clone: Just one base apart from a much larger clone, this may be a read error. This chain joins TRBV5-1 and TRBJ2-5; D remains ambiguous. Per the germline V gene, CDR1 is SGHRS and CDR2 is YFSETQ. V lost 0 bases to trimming and J lost 5 bases, with 5 bases between them. This CDR3 spans 12 amino acids. As DNA, the CDR3 is TGCGCCAGCAGCTTGGTGTTGGAGACCCAGTACTTC. This gives the protein CASSLVLETQYF.

The V call is TRBV19, the J call TRBJ2-1, with 7 bases that match TRBD1. The germline gives CDR1 LNHDA, CDR2 SQIVND (reference sequence). Trimming at V came to 4 bases and at J to 4 bases, leaving 4 bases not matched to a gene. This CDR3 spans 14 amino acids. This chain's CDR3 is CASSTGQSYNEQFF. The CDR3 nucleotides are TGTGCCAGTAGTACGGGACAGTCGTACAATGAGCAGTTCTTC.

The chain recombines TRBV5-4 with TRBJ1-4, with a possible D match to TRBD1 (5 bases). Trimming left V 2 bases short and J 7 bases short, with 12 bases between. This CDR3 is built from 14 residues. The germline CDR1 and CDR2 sequences are SGHNT and YYREEE (reference sequence). The CDR3 here is CASSLQEMGEKLFF. CDR3 bases: TGTGCCAGCAGCTTACAGGAGATGGGTGAAAAACTGTTTTTT.

The V call is TRBV7-9, the J call TRBJ2-2, with D perhaps matching TRBD1 (6 bases). With 2 bases removed from V and 6 bases from J, the gap between germline ends came to 22 bases. Germline assignment: CDR1 SEHNR and CDR2 FQNEAQ (reference sequence). This CDR3 is 18 amino acids long. The CDR3 DNA follows: TGTGCCAGCAGCTTAACAGGGATCTCTTGGATCGCCGCCGGGGAGCTGTTTTTT. As protein: CASSLTGISWIAAGELFF.

This clone was recorded only once. The chain recombines TRBV12-5 with TRBJ2-7; D not resolved. Germline V CDR1 and CDR2: LGHNT, FRNRAP. With 5 bases removed from V and 1 base from J, the gap between germline ends came to 12 bases. The CDR3 is 14 amino acids. The CDR3 bases are TGTGCTAGTGGTCCTCCGGCACAGTCCTACGAGCAGTACTTC. Translating it yields CASGPPAQSYEQYF.

There are a few counts of this clone. J is TRBJ1-1 and V is TRBV7-2; D is unresolved. This CDR3 region has 12 residues. V lost 3 bases to trimming and J lost 3 bases, with 5 bases between them. Per the germline V gene, CDR1 is SGHTA and CDR2 is FQGNSA. The DNA of the CDR3 is TGTGCCAGCAGCTTCCTAGACACTGAAGCTTTCTTT. Amino acids: CASSFLDTEAFF.

J is TRBJ2-6 and V is TRBV6-1, with no clear D. Trimming took off 5 bases at V and 2 bases at J, with 7 bases between the two ends. CDR1 and CDR2 from the germline V gene are MNHNS and SASEGT. The CDR3 contains 14 residues. The CDR3, as DNA: TGTGCCAGCAGTATCCTGACTGGGGCCAACGTCCTGACTTTC. Protein sequence: CASSILTGANVLTF.

This clone was observed a few times. The chain joins TRBV25-1 to TRBJ1-2; 7 nucleotides agree with TRBD1. Per germline, CDR1 MGHDK and CDR2 SYGVNS. V lost 1 base, J lost 8 bases, and 7 bases stayed unmatched. The CDR3 is 14 residues long. CDR3 DNA sequence: TGTGCCAGCAGTGAATCGACAGGGCGGAGCGGCTACACCTTC. This translates into CASSESTGRSGYTF.

V usage is TRBV5-1 and J usage is TRBJ2-3; 10 bases agree with TRBD2. The V and J ends lost 4 bases and 1 base, in that order; junction bases with no gene match: 9. Germline CDR1 and CDR2: SGHRS and YFSETQ. The CDR3 is 17 amino acids. This CDR3 is CASSPPTGTSGTDTQYF. CDR3 coding DNA: TGCGCCAGCAGCCCGCCTACCGGGACTAGCGGCACAGATACGCAGTATTTT.

V is TRBV5-1 and J is TRBJ1-1, with 9 bases matching TRBD1. Germline V gene lookup returns CDR1 SGHRS and CDR2 YFSETQ. The CDR3 runs 17 residues. The V gene end was trimmed by 2 bases and the J gene end by 0 bases; junction bases not matched to a gene: 8. The CDR3 protein is CASSFKTGGSMNTEAFF. Written as DNA, the CDR3 is TGCGCCAGCAGCTTTAAGACAGGGGGTTCCATGAACACTGAAGCTTTCTTT.

J is TRBJ1-1 and V is TRBV28; TRBD1 agrees at 8 bases. Looked up from germline, CDR1 is MDHEN and CDR2 is SYDVKM. The CDR3 is made up of 15 amino acids. Trimming removed 3 bases from V and 10 bases from J; junction bases left unmatched: 13. CDR3 in amino acids: CASSLQKTGARVAFF. The CDR3 region has the DNA TGTGCCAGCAGTTTGCAAAAGACAGGGGCGCGTGTAGCTTTCTTT.

The V call is TRBV7-3, the J call TRBJ2-7; perhaps TRBD1 as D (6 bases). The V gene's germline CDR1 is SGHTA and CDR2 FQGTGA. This CDR3 contains 15 residues. The V end lost 2 bases, the J end lost 2 bases, and 13 bases lay between the germline ends. The CDR3 here is CASSLSGAPTYEQYF. For the CDR3, the DNA is TGTGCCAGCAGCTTATCAGGGGCGCCAACCTACGAGCAGTACTTC.

Points on this clone: Within the sample, other DNA sequences also encode this same CDR3. This sequence joins TRBV7-2 and TRBJ1-5; 9 bases line up with TRBD1. CDR1 and CDR2 from the germline V gene are SGHTA and FQGNSA. The CDR3 loop spans 14 amino acids. The V gene end was trimmed by 6 bases and the J gene end by 7 bases; junction bases not matched to a gene: 7. The CDR3, as DNA: TGTGCCAGCAGTTCTAGACAGGGGGACCAGCCCCAGCATTTT. This codes for CASSSRQGDQPQHF. The full variable domain, rest sourced from reference TRBV7-2 and TRBJ1-5, is GAGVSQSPSNKVTEKGKDVELRCDPISGHTALYWYRQSLGQGLEFLIYFQGNSAPDKSGLPSDRFSAERTGGSVSTLTIQRTQQEDSAVYLCASSSRQGDQPQHFGDGTRLSIL.

This chain joins TRBV18 and TRBJ2-5; perhaps TRBD1 as D (5 bases). V was shortened by 3 bases and J by 1 base, with 9 bases between the two germline ends. Germline V gene sequence: CDR1 KGHSH, CDR2 LQKENI. CDR3 length: 14 residues. CDR3 DNA: TGTGCCAGCTCACCCCAGACAGTCCAAGAGACCCAGTACTTC. Its protein is CASSPQTVQETQYF.

V is TRBV6-6 and J is TRBJ2-7; maybe TRBD1 (6 bases). The CDR3 consists of 12 residues. The germline CDR1 and CDR2 sequences are MNHNY and SVGAGI (reference sequence). The germline V and J ends were trimmed by 6 bases and 6 bases, with 12 bases remaining between them. The CDR3 nucleotides read TGTGCCAGCAGGCAGGGGATCCGCGAGCAGTACTTC. Translation gives CASRQGIREQYF.